This entry is about one T cell receptor (beta chain). This entry is derived from a study of technical replicates of blood from a handful of donors. TCRdb keeps only in-frame clones here, not all; method: immunoSEQ multiplex PCR. The repertoire holds about 88,000 clones, roughly 92% seen once, with 0.2% to 0.3% in the top ten. The origin of this receptor is a human donor in good health. The sequenced material came from T cells isolated from PBMCs.

The CDR3 DNA is TGTGCCAGCAGTTTAGGCCCAACCTACGAGCAGTACTTC. Encoded protein: CASSLGPTYEQYF. V usage is TRBV27 and J usage is TRBJ2-7, with D uncertain. The V end was cut by 2 bases, the J end by 2 bases, with 7 bases between. The CDR3 covers 13 residues. CDR1 and CDR2 (germline): MNHEY, SMNVEV (reference sequence).